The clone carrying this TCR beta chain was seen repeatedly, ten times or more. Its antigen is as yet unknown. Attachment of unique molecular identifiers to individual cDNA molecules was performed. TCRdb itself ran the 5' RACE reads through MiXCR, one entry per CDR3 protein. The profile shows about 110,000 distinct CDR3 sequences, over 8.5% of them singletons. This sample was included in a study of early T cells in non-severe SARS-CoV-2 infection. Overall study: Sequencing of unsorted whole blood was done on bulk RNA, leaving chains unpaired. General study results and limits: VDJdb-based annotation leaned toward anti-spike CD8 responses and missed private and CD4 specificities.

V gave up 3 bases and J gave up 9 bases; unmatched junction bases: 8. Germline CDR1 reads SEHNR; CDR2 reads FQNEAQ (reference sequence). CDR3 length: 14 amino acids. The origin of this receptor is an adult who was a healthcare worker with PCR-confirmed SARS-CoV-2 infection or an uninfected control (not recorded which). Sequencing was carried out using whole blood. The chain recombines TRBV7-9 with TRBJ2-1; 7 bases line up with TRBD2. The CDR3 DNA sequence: TGTGCCAGCAGCTTCGTGGGAGGGCCGTCTGAGCAGTTCTTC. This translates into CASSFVGGPSEQFF.